The T cell receptor (beta chain) described here comes from a study of T cells in Graves' hyperthyroidism and ophthalmopathy. This clonotype has at least ten counts. Its antigen is not known. Study-wide results and limits: The authors' 13 V-J model separated ophthalmopathy from stable hyperthyroidism.

Germline V gene lookup returns CDR1 MNHNS and CDR2 SASEGT. This CDR3 has 13 amino acids. Deletions cut 5 bases from V and 4 bases from J, with 11 bases between. Fresh peripheral blood, roughly 9.6 ml, was the source of the PBMCs. It was RNA transcripts that yielded the amplified TCR beta CDR3 regions. Using the HTBI primer set, a first-round RT-PCR was run on the TCR CDR3. TCRdb analysed the multiplex PCR reads with MiXCR anew, one entry per CDR3 protein. The sample lists roughly 500,000 distinct CDR3 sequences, about 16% occurring once. V and J are TRBV6-1 and TRBJ2-5; D unresolved. This TCR was sampled from a woman between 25 and 40 years old with Graves' ophthalmopathy. The source material was blood. CDR3 in amino acids: CASSRDTGETQYF. In DNA form, the CDR3 reads TGTGCCAGCAGTCGTGACACGGGAGAGACCCAGTACTTC.